The clone carrying this T cell receptor (beta chain) was picked up many times. Its antigen is currently unknown. The sample belongs to a study of T cells in Graves' hyperthyroidism and ophthalmopathy. The CDR3 has 14 residues. V lost 0 bases, J lost 5 bases, and 13 bases lay in between. Germline assignment: CDR1 DFQATT and CDR2 SNEGSKA (reference sequence). Study outcomes and limitations: Most clonotypes expanded in thyroid above 0.001 were likewise present in blood.

Amplification yielded TCR beta CDR3 regions, with RNA transcripts as the source. HTBI primers drove first-round RT-PCR of the TCR CDR3. TCRdb reanalysed the multiplex PCR reads using MiXCR and keeps one entry per CDR3 protein. Of 300,000 to 350,000 distinct CDR3 sequences in the sample, around 13% were seen once. Researchers barred patients who had uncontrolled infection, other autoimmune disease, pregnancy or lactation. The sequenced material came from blood. The gene calls are TRBV20-1 and TRBJ2-5, with a weak D call TRBD1 (5 bases). The clonotype originates from a young woman with Graves' hyperthyroidism. This CDR3 reads CSARDPRVGETQYF. Here the CDR3 DNA reads TGCAGTGCTAGAGACCCCAGGGTCGGGGAGACCCAGTACTTC.